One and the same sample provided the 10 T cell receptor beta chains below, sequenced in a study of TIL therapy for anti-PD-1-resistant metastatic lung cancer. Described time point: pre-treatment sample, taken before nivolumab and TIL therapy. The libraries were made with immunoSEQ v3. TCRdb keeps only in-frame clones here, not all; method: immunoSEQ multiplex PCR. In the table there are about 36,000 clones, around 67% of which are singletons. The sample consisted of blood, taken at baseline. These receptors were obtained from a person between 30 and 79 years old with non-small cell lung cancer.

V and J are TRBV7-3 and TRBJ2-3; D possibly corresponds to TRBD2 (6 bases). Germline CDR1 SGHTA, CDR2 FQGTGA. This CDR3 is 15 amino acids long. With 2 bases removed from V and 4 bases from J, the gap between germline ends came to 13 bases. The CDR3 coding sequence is TGTGCCAGCAGCTTATGGGGCGGGACGGCAGATACGCAGTATTTT. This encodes CASSLWGGTADTQYF.

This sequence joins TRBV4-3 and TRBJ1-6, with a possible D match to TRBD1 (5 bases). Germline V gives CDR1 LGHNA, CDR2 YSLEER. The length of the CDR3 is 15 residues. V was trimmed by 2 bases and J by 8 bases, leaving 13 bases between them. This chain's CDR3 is CASSQWGGKDSPLHF. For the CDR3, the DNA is TGCGCCAGCAGCCAATGGGGGGGGAAGGATTCACCCCTCCACTTT.

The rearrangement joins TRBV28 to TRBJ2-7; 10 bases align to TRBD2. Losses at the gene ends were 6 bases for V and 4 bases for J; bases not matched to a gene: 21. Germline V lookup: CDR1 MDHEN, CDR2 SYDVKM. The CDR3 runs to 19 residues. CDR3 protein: CASREKVGSGRTYSYEQYF. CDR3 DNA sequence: TGTGCCAGCAGAGAGAAGGTCGGTAGCGGGAGGACATACTCTTACGAGCAGTACTTC.

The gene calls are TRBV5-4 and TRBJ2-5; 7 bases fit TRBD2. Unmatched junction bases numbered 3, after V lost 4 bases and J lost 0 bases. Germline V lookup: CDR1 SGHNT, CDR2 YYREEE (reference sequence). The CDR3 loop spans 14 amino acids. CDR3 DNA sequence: TGTGCCAGCAGCCGGGAGGACTACCAAGAGACCCAGTACTTC. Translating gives CASSREDYQETQYF.

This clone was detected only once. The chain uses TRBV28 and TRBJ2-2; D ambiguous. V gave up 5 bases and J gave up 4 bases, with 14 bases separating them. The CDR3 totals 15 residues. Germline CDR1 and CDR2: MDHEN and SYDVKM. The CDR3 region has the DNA TGTGCCAGCAGTAGGGTACGGATAAGCACCGGGGAGCTGTTTTTT. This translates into CASSRVRISTGELFF.

The CDR3 coding sequence is TGTGCCAGCAGCCCGGGACTTTACAATGAGCAGTTCTTC. Residues: CASSPGLYNEQFF. V usage is TRBV14 and J usage is TRBJ2-1; D is possibly TRBD2 (6 bases). The germline CDR1 and CDR2 sequences are SGHDN and FVKESK. V dropped 4 bases and J dropped 4 bases, with 8 bases sitting between them. This CDR3 contains 13 residues.

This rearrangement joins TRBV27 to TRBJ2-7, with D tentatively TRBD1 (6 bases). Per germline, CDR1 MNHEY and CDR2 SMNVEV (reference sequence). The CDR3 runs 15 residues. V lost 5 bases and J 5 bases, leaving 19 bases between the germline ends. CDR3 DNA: TGTGCCAGCAGTCCCAACACCAGGGGTACGGACGAGCAGTACTTC. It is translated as CASSPNTRGTDEQYF.

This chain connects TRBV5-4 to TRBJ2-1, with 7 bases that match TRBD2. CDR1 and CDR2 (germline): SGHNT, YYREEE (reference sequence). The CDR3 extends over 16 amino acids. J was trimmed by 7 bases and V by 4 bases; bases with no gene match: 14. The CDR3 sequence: CASSQSGLGHLNEQFF. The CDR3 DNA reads TGTGCCAGCAGCCAGAGCGGACTAGGGCATTTAAATGAGCAGTTCTTC.

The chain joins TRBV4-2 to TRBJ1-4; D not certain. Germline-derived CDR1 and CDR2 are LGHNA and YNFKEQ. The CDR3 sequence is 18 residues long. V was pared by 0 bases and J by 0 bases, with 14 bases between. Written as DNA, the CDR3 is TGTGCCAGCAGCCAAGATCGGGCAGGCGTCACAACTAATGAAAAACTGTTTTTT. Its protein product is CASSQDRAGVTTNEKLFF.

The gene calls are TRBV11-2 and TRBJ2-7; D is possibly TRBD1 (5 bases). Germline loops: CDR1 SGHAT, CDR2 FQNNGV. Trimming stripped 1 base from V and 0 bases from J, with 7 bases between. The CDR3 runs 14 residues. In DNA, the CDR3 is TGTGCCAGCAGCTTAGCAGGGATCTCCTACGAGCAGTACTTC. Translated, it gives CASSLAGISYEQYF.